This TCR beta chain was found in a study of a mutant IDH1 vaccine in newly diagnosed glioma. Clones were sequenced by immunoSEQ multiplex PCR, and TCRdb holds only the in-frame ones, with some missing. This sample yields 30,000 to 45,000 clones, of which 75% are seen a single time; 8.9% belongs to the top ten. Points on this clone: Its antigen is not known.

The CDR3 totals 12 residues. Trimming shortened V by 5 bases and J by 5 bases, and 9 bases separated the two germline ends. In germline, CDR1 is MDHEN, CDR2 SYDVKM. Time point of the sample: week 47, end of study. Each vaccine dose was 300 ug of mutant IDH1 20-mer peptide, with topical imiquimod. The vaccination schedule gave patients eight doses in weeks 1, 3, 5, 7, 11, 15, 19 and 23. This TCR came from a man aged 40-50 years with glioma. Sequencing was performed on PBMCs, taken from a glioma patient whose treatment included an IDH1 peptide vaccine. This chain connects TRBV28 to TRBJ1-1; no clear D. CDR3 residues: CASSRSGTEAFF. DNA of the CDR3: TGTGCCAGCAGTCGGTCCGGGACTGAAGCTTTCTTT.